One sample yielded the 22 T cell receptor beta chains listed below, sequenced in a study of regulatory T cells in long-lasting Graves disease. Building the TCR beta libraries relied on iRepertoire HTBI primers, and CDR3 regions underwent Arm-PCR. TCRdb reprocessed the multiplex PCR reads with MiXCR, giving one entry per CDR3 protein. In the table there are about 460,000 distinct CDR3 sequences, 14% of which are singletons. The time point here: newly diagnosed GD, antithyroid drugs for less than 3 months. Construction of the TCR library relied on RNA isolated from PBMCs. A further study also used this sample, focusing on T cells in Graves' hyperthyroidism and ophthalmopathy.

Sample: peripheral blood mononuclear cells (PBMCs), taken at new diagnosis, from a patient treated with antithyroid drugs. The origin of the receptors is a woman between 45 and 60 years old with Graves disease.

This clonotype was seen many times. The chain carries TRBV12-3 or TRBV12-4 and TRBJ1-5; no definite D call. With 6 bases removed from V and 0 bases from J, the gap between germline ends came to 15 bases. The CDR3 is 16 residues long. The DNA of the CDR3 is TGTGCCAGCAGAGAACCGGGCCCCTATAGCAATCAGCCCCAGCATTTT. Its protein is CASREPGPYSNQPQHF.

The V call is TRBV4-1, the J call TRBJ1-3, with D hard to call. CDR1 is MGHRA and CDR2 is YSYEKL in the germline V gene. This CDR3 has 15 amino acids. Trimming cost V 0 bases and J 0 bases, with 6 bases left between them. The DNA of the CDR3 is TGCGCCAGCAGCCAAGATCCCTACTCTGGAAACACCATATATTTT. Its translation: CASSQDPYSGNTIYF.

This clonotype has only a few counts. The gene calls are TRBV4-1 and TRBJ2-7, with 7 bases that match TRBD1. Germline trimming cut 0 bases from V and 9 bases from J; bases unmatched to any gene: 8. The length of the CDR3 is 14 residues. Germline lookup yields CDR1 MGHRA and CDR2 YSYEKL. CDR3 sequence (DNA): TGCGCCAGCAGCCAAGAACGGGTGGACAGGTCGCAGTACTTC. This gives the protein CASSQERVDRSQYF.

This clonotype has ten or more counts. The chain carries TRBV29-1 and TRBJ2-1; 10 bases are a match to TRBD2. The CDR3 covers 14 residues. Germline assignment: CDR1 SQVTM and CDR2 ANQGSEA. V was clipped by 7 bases and J by 4 bases; unmatched bases: 7. Here the CDR3 DNA reads TGCAGCGCTGCCGGGACTAGCGCTTACAATGAGCAGTTCTTC. This encodes CSAAGTSAYNEQFF.

This clonotype was observed many times. V usage is TRBV18 and J usage is TRBJ2-7, with no clear D. CDR3 length equals 13 residues. Germline values: CDR1 KGHSH, CDR2 LQKENI. V shed 6 bases and J shed 4 bases, with 13 bases lying between them. CDR3 sequence (DNA): TGTGCCAGCTCCGATAACAGAGCTTACGAGCAGTACTTC. Its translation: CASSDNRAYEQYF.

This clonotype was found many times. The chain combines TRBV2 with TRBJ2-1, with 10 bases fitting TRBD2. The ends lost 2 bases at V and 6 bases at J; junction bases unmatched: 4. The CDR3 length is 15 residues. Germline V lookup: CDR1 SNHLY, CDR2 FYNNEI. The CDR3 protein is CASSELAGERNEQFF. In DNA, the CDR3 is TGTGCCAGCAGTGAACTAGCGGGAGAGCGCAATGAGCAGTTCTTC.

This clonotype was counted at least ten times. The chain has TRBV7-9 and TRBJ1-5; no clear D gene. The CDR3 runs 15 residues. V dropped 0 bases and J dropped 2 bases, with 8 bases sitting between them. Germline CDR1 SEHNR, CDR2 FQNEAQ (reference sequence). The CDR3 reads CASSLAGSRNQPQHF. CDR3 nucleotides: TGTGCCAGCAGCTTAGCCGGATCACGCAATCAGCCCCAGCATTTT.

In its sample, this clonotype was seen many times. CDR3 nucleotides: TGTGCCAGCAGTGGGGCGGGGTACGACGAGCAGTACTTC. This encodes CASSGAGYDEQYF. The V call is TRBV28, the J call TRBJ2-7; D is perhaps TRBD2 (6 bases). CDR3 size: 13 residues. V lost 5 bases, J lost 5 bases, and 13 bases lay in between. Per the germline V gene, CDR1 is MDHEN and CDR2 is SYDVKM.

This clonotype was detected many times. CDR3 in DNA: TGTGCCAGAGGGGGGAGTTATAGCAATCAGCCCCAGCATTTT. Amino acid sequence: CARGGSYSNQPQHF. The chain couples TRBV2 to TRBJ1-5; D is perhaps TRBD1 (6 bases). Trimming left V 9 bases short and J 0 bases short, with 12 bases between. The CDR3 contains 14 residues. Germline V CDR1 and CDR2: SNHLY, FYNNEI.

This clonotype was seen a handful of times. The chain has TRBV4-1 and TRBJ1-5; D not resolved. Trimming removed 4 bases at V and 3 bases at J, with 13 bases between. In germline, CDR1 is MGHRA, CDR2 YSYEKL. The CDR3 covers 15 residues. In DNA, the CDR3 is TGCGCCAGCAGCCGCACCTTCCGGGACAATCAGCCCCAGCATTTT. The encoded protein is CASSRTFRDNQPQHF.

This clonotype was detected a few times. V usage is TRBV7-9 and J usage is TRBJ1-3; D is undetermined. V lost 7 bases, J lost 0 bases, and 7 bases lay in between. The germline V gene encodes CDR1 SEHNR and CDR2 FQNEAQ (reference sequence). This CDR3 spans 13 amino acids. The CDR3 is CASILTSGNTIYF. Written as DNA, the CDR3 is TGTGCCAGCATACTCACCTCTGGAAACACCATATATTTT.

This clonotype was found a few times. The J gene is TRBJ2-5, the V gene TRBV19, with D possibly TRBD2 on 5 matching bases. The V gene lost 2 bases and the J gene lost 4 bases, with 14 bases spanning the gap. The germline gives CDR1 LNHDA, CDR2 SQIVND (reference sequence). The CDR3 sequence is 15 residues long. The CDR3 spells CASSISNAGGETQYF. In DNA form, the CDR3 reads TGTGCCAGTAGTATAAGTAACGCCGGAGGAGAGACCCAGTACTTC.

CDR3 sequence (DNA): TGTGCCAGCAGCTTTGATCCCCAGCAGGAATACAATGAGCAGTTCTTC. Its translation is CASSFDPQQEYNEQFF. The chain carries TRBV5-6 and TRBJ2-1; D unclear. Germline CDR1 and CDR2: SGHDT and YYEEEE. The length of the CDR3 is 16 residues. Trimming took 2 bases from V and 4 from J, leaving 16 bases between them. Filled out from reference TRBV5-6 and TRBJ2-1, the complete variable domain reads DAGVTQSPTHLIKTRGQQVTLRCSPKSGHDTVSWYQQALGQGPQFIFQYYEEEERQRGNFPDRFSGHQFPNYSSELNVNALLLGDSALYLCASSFDPQQEYNEQFFGPGTRLTVL.

V and J are TRBV6-5 and TRBJ2-2; TRBD2 aligns across 14 bases. J gave up 6 bases and V 0 bases, and 6 bases lay outside the gene matches. Per the germline V gene, CDR1 is MNHEY and CDR2 is SVGAGI. CDR3 length: 18 amino acids. In DNA, the CDR3 is TGTGCCAGCAGTTACTCGACTAGCGGGAGGGCCAGGTCCGGGGAGCTGTTTTTT. Its protein product is CASSYSTSGRARSGELFF.

This clonotype showed up just a few times. The chain has TRBV12-5 and TRBJ2-2; TRBD1 is a possible D gene (5 bases). The V and J ends lost 2 bases and 6 bases respectively, with 13 bases between them. Looked up from germline, CDR1 is LGHNT and CDR2 is FRNRAP. CDR3 size: 15 residues. CDR3 protein: CASGLYQGQSGELFF. In nucleotides, the CDR3 is TGTGCTAGTGGTTTGTACCAGGGTCAATCCGGGGAGCTGTTTTTT. The full variable domain, rest sourced from reference TRBV12-5 and TRBJ2-2, is DARVTQTPRHKVTEMGQEVTMRCQPILGHNTVFWYRQTMMQGLELLAYFRNRAPLDDSGMPKDRFSAEMPDATLATLKIQPSEPRDSAVYFCASGLYQGQSGELFFGEGSRLTVL.

The V call is TRBV2, the J call TRBJ2-2; 7 positions agree with TRBD2. V shed 6 bases and J 5 bases; nucleotides not matched to a gene: 6. The CDR3 is 14 residues long. Germline V gives CDR1 SNHLY, CDR2 FYNNEI. The CDR3 here is CASSKREKTGELFF. CDR3 nucleotides: TGTGCCAGCAGCAAGCGGGAAAAGACCGGGGAGCTGTTTTTT.

This clonotype was counted many times. This chain connects TRBV6-1 to TRBJ2-3; 10 bases match TRBD2. The CDR3 loop spans 15 amino acids. V was pared by 6 bases and J by 1 base, with 4 bases of the junction left unmatched. The germline V gene has CDR1 MNHNS and CDR2 SASEGT. CDR3 residues: CASRPGTSGTDTQYF. CDR3 DNA: TGTGCCAGCAGGCCCGGGACTAGCGGCACAGATACGCAGTATTTT.

This clonotype was detected many times. The J gene is TRBJ1-1, the V gene TRBV3-1; the D gene is possibly TRBD1 (6 bases). The ends were cut back, 4 bases at V and 4 bases at J, with 13 bases in the middle. Looked up from germline, CDR1 is LGHDT and CDR2 is YNNKEL (reference sequence). This CDR3 contains 14 residues. The CDR3 coding sequence is TGTGCCAGCAGCCCAGCGCAGGGGCGCACTGAAGCTTTCTTT. It specifies CASSPAQGRTEAFF.

Ten or more counts support this clonotype. This chain joins TRBV11-3 and TRBJ1-1; 9 bases fit TRBD1. Germline V lookup: CDR1 SGHNT, CDR2 YENEEA. The CDR3 is 14 residues long. Losses at the gene ends were 2 bases for V and 4 bases for J; bases not matched to a gene: 2. CDR3 protein: CASSLRTGATEAFF. CDR3 in DNA: TGTGCCAGCAGCTTAAGGACAGGGGCCACTGAAGCTTTCTTT.

This clonotype has a handful of counts. The chain joins TRBV5-1 to TRBJ2-1; 7 positions match TRBD1. The CDR3 spans 14 residues. CDR1 and CDR2 (germline): SGHRS, YFSETQ. V gave up 5 bases and J gave up 4 bases; unmatched junction bases: 6. CDR3 sequence: CASRDLQGYNEQFF. CDR3 nucleotides: TGCGCCAGCAGAGACCTACAGGGGTACAATGAGCAGTTCTTC. The full variable domain, its missing parts supplied by reference TRBV5-1 and TRBJ2-1, is KAGVTQTPRYLIKTRGQQVTLSCSPISGHRSVSWYQQTPGQGLQFLFEYFSETQRNKGNFPGRFSGRQFSNSRSEMNVSTLELGDSALYLCASRDLQGYNEQFFGPGTRLTVL.

The chain employs TRBV6-1 and TRBJ2-6; 10 nucleotides match TRBD2. Germline values: CDR1 MNHNS, CDR2 SASEGT. V gave up 4 bases and J gave up 0 bases; unmatched junction bases: 6. This CDR3 has 18 residues. DNA for the CDR3: TGTGCCAGCAGTGCTACTAGCGGGAAATTCTCTGGGGCCAACGTCCTGACTTTC. Protein sequence: CASSATSGKFSGANVLTF.

This clonotype was counted only a few times. The genes are TRBV7-9 and TRBJ2-2; the D call may be TRBD1 or TRBD2 (6 bases each). Germline CDR1 SEHNR, CDR2 FQNEAQ (reference sequence). Trimming took 5 bases from V and 0 from J, leaving 13 bases between them. This CDR3 has 16 residues. In DNA form, the CDR3 reads TGTGCCAGCAGCCCCCGGGGGCCCGCGAACACCGGGGAGCTGTTTTTT. Translated: CASSPRGPANTGELFF. Full variable domain (outside the CDR3, taken from reference TRBV7-9 and TRBJ2-2): DTGVSQNPRHKITKRGQNVTFRCDPISEHNRLYWYRQTLGQGPEFLTYFQNEAQLEKSRLLSDRFSAERPKGSFSTLEIQRTEQGDSAMYLCASSPRGPANTGELFFGEGSRLTVL.